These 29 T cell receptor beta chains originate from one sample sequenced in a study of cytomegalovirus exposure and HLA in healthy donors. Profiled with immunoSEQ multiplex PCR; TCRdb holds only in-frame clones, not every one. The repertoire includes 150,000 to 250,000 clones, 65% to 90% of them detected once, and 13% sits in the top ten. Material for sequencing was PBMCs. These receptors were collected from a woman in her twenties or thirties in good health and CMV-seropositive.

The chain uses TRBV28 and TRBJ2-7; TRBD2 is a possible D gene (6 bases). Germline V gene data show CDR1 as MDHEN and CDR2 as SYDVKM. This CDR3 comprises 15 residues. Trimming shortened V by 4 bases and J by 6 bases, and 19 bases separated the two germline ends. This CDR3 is CASSYRSGRVSEQYF. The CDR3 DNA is TGTGCCAGCAGTTACCGGTCCGGGAGAGTTTCCGAGCAGTACTTC.

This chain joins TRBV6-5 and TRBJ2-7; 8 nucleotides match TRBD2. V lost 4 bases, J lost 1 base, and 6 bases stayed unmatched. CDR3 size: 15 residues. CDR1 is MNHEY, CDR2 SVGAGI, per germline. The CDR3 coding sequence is TGTGCCAGCAGTTTAGAGCGGGAGCCATCCTACGAGCAGTACTTC. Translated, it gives CASSLEREPSYEQYF.

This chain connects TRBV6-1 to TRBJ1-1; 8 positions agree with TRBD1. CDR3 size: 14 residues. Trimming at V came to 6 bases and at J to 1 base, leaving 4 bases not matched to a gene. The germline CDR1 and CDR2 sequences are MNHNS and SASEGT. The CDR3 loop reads CASSRTGQNTEAFF. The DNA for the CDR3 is TGTGCCAGCAGCCGGACAGGGCAGAACACTGAAGCTTTCTTT.

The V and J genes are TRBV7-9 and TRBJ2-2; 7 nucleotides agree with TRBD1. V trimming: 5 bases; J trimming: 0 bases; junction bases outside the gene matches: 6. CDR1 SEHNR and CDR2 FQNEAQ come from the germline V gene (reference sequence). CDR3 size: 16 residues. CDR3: CASSPTGAANTGELFF. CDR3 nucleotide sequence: TGTGCCAGCAGCCCCACAGGGGCCGCGAACACCGGGGAGCTGTTTTTT.

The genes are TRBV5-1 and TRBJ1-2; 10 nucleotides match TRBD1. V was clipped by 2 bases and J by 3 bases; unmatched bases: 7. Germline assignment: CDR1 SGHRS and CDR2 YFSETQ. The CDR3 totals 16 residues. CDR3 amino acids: CASSLPRQGADYGYTF. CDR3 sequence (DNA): TGCGCCAGCAGCTTACCGAGACAGGGGGCTGACTATGGCTACACCTTC.

The CDR3 region has the DNA TGTGCCAGCAGCTCGCAGACAGGCACTGGAAACACCATATATTTT. It codes for CASSSQTGTGNTIYF. The rearrangement joins TRBV9 to TRBJ1-3; D perhaps matches TRBD1 (6 bases). CDR1 SGDLS and CDR2 YYNGEE come from the germline V gene. The ends were cut back, 4 bases at V and 2 bases at J, with 13 bases in the middle. The CDR3 has 15 residues.

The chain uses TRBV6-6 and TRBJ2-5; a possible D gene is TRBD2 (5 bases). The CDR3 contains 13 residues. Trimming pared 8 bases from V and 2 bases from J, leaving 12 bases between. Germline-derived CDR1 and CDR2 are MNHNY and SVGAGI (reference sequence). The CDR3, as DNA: TGTGCCAGCGATTTTCGGGGTCAAGAGACCCAGTACTTC. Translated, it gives CASDFRGQETQYF.

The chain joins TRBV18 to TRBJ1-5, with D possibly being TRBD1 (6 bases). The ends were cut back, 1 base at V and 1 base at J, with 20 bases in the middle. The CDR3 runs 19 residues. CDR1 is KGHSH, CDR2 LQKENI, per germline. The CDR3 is CASSPQGGGTGQSNQPQHF. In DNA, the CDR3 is TGTGCCAGCTCACCACAGGGGGGGGGAACAGGCCAAAGCAATCAGCCCCAGCATTTT. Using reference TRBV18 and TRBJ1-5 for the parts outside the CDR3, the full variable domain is NAGVMQNPRHLVRRRGQEARLRCSPMKGHSHVYWYRQLPEEGLKFMVYLQKENIIDESGMPKERFSAEFPKEGPSILRIQQVVRGDSAAYFCASSPQGGGTGQSNQPQHFGDGTRLSIL.

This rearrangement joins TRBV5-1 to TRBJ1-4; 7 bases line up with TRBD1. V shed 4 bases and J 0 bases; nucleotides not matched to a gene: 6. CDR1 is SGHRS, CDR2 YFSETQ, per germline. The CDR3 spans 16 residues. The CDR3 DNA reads TGCGCCAGCAGCGCCGGGACAGATGCAACTAATGAAAAACTGTTTTTT. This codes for CASSAGTDATNEKLFF.

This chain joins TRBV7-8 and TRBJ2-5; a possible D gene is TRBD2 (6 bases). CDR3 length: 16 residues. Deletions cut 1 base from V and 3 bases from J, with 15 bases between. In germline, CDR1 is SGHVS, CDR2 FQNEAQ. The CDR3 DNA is TGTGCCAGCAGCTTAGTATGGGTGGGAGGTAAAGAGACCCAGTACTTC. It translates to CASSLVWVGGKETQYF.

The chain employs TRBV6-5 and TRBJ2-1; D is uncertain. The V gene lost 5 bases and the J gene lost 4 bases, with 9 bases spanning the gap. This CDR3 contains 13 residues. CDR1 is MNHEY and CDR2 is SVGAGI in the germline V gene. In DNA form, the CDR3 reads TGTGCCAGCAGTCCTTATCCTTACAATGAGCAGTTCTTC. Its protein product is CASSPYPYNEQFF.

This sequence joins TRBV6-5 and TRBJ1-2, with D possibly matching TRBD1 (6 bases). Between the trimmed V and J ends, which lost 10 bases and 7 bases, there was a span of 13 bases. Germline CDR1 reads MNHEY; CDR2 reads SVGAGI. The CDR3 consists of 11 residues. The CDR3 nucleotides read TGTGCCACCGGGACATTCCTTGGCTACACCTTC. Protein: CATGTFLGYTF.

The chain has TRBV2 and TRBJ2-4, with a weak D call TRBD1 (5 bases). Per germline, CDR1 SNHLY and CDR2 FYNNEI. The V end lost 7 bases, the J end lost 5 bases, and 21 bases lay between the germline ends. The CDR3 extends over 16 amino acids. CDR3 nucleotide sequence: TGTGCCAGCACCCCTGGTTCGACAGCAGCTCAAAACATTCAGTACTTC. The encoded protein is CASTPGSTAAQNIQYF.

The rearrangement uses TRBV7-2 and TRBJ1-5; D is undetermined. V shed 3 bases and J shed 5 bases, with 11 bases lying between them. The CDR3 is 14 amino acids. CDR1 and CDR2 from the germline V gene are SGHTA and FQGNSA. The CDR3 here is CASSFLRIDQPQHF. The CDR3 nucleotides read TGTGCCAGCAGCTTCCTGAGGATAGATCAGCCCCAGCATTTT.

The CDR3 DNA reads TGCGCCAGCAGACCCTCAGGGGGCGCGAACACTGAAGCTTTCTTT. Its translation is CASRPSGGANTEAFF. The V call is TRBV5-1, the J call TRBJ1-1; 8 bases map to TRBD1. CDR1 and CDR2 from the germline V gene are SGHRS and YFSETQ. This CDR3 spans 15 amino acids. Trimming took 5 bases from V and 1 from J; bases not matched to a gene: 7.

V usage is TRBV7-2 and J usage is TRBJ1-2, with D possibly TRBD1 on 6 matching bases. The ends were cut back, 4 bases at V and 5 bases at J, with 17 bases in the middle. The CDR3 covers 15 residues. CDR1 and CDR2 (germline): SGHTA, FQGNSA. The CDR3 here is CASSSIDRPPYGYTF. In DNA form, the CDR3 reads TGTGCCAGCAGCTCGATCGACAGGCCTCCTTATGGCTACACCTTC.

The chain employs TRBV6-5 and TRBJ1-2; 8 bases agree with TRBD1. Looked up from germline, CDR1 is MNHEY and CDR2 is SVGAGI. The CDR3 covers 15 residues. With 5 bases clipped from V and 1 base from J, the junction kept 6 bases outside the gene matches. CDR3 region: CASSQGAFGNYGYTF. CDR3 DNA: TGTGCCAGCAGTCAGGGGGCTTTCGGTAACTATGGCTACACCTTC.

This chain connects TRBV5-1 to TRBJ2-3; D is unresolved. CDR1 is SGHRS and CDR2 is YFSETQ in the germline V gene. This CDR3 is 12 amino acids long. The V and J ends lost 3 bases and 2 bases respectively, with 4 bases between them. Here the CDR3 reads CASSSLTDTQYF. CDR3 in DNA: TGCGCCAGCAGCTCCCTCACAGATACGCAGTATTTT. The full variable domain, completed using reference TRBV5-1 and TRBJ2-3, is KAGVTQTPRYLIKTRGQQVTLSCSPISGHRSVSWYQQTPGQGLQFLFEYFSETQRNKGNFPGRFSGRQFSNSRSEMNVSTLELGDSALYLCASSSLTDTQYFGPGTRLTVL.

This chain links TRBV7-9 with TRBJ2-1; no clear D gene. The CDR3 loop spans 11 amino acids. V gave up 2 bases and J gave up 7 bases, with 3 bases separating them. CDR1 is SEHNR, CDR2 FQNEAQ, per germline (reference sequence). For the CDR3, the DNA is TGTGCCAGCAGCTTACTGAATGAGCAGTTCTTC. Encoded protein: CASSLLNEQFF.

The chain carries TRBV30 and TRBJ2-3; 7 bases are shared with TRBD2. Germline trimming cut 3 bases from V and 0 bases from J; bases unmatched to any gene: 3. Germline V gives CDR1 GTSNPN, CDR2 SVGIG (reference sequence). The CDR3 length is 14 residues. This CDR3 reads CAWRGGGSTDTQYF. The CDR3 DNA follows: TGTGCCTGGAGGGGGGGAGGGAGCACAGATACGCAGTATTTT.

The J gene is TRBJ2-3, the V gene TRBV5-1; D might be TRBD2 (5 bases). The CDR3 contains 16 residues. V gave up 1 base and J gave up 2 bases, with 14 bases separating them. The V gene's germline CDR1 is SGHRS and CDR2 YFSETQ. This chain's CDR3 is CASSLRPGMNTDTQYF. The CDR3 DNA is TGCGCCAGCAGCTTGCGACCCGGGATGAACACAGATACGCAGTATTTT.

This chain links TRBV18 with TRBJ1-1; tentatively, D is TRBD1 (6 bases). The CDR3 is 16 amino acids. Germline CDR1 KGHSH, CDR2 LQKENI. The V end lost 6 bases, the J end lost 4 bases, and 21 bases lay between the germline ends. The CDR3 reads CASSTQGPGAGTEAFF. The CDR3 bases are TGTGCCAGCTCCACGCAGGGCCCAGGGGCCGGCACTGAAGCTTTCTTT.

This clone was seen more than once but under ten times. The DNA for the CDR3 is TGTGCCAGCAGCTCTCTACTCCTCACAGATACGCAGTATTTT. This translates into CASSSLLLTDTQYF. The chain employs TRBV11-2 and TRBJ2-3; D not certain. Germline CDR1 reads SGHAT; CDR2 reads FQNNGV. Trimming stripped 4 bases from V and 2 bases from J, with 10 bases between. This CDR3 region has 14 residues. Supplemented by reference TRBV11-2 and TRBJ2-3, the full variable domain reads EAGVAQSPRYKIIEKRQSVAFWCNPISGHATLYWYQQILGQGPKLLIQFQNNGVVDDSQLPKDRFSAERLKGVDSTLKIQPAKLEDSAVYLCASSSLLLTDTQYFGPGTRLTVL.

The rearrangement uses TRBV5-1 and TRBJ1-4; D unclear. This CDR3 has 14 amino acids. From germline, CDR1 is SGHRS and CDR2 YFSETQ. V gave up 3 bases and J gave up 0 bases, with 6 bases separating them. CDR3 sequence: CASSSVATNEKLFF. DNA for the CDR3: TGCGCCAGCAGCTCGGTTGCAACTAATGAAAAACTGTTTTTT.

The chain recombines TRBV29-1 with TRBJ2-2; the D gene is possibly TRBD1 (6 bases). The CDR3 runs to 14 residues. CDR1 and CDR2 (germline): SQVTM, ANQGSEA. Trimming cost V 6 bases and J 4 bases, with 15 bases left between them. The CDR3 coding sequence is TGCAGCGTCGCTACAGGGATGAGCACCGGGGAGCTGTTTTTT. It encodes CSVATGMSTGELFF.

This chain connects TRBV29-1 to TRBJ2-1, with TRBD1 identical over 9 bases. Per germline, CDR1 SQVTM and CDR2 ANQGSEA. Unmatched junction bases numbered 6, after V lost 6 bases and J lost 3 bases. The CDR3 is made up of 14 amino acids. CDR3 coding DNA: TGCAGCGTCATGGGACAGGGAATCTACAATGAGCAGTTCTTC. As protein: CSVMGQGIYNEQFF.

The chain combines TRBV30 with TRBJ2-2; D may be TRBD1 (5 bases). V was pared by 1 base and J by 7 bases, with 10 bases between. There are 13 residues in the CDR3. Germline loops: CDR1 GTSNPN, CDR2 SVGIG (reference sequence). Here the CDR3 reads CAWSGRVDGELFF. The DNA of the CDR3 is TGTGCCTGGAGTGGCAGGGTCGACGGGGAGCTGTTTTTT.

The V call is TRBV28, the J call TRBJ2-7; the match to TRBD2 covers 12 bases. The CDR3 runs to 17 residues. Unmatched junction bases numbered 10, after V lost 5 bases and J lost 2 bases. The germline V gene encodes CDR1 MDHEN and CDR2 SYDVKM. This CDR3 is CASSLPLAGGRTYEQYF. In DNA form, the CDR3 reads TGTGCCAGCAGTCTGCCGCTAGCGGGAGGGAGGACCTACGAGCAGTACTTC.

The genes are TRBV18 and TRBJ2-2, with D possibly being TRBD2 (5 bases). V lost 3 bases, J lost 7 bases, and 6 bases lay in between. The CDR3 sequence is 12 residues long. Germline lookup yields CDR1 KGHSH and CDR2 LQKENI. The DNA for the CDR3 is TGTGCCAGCTCACCGGGAGTCGGGGAGCTGTTTTTT. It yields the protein CASSPGVGELFF.